This T cell receptor beta chain emerged from a study of PD-1 blockade in mismatch repair-deficient tumors. Clones were read by immunoSEQ multiplex PCR, and TCRdb kept only the in-frame ones, dropping some. This sample carries 75,000 to 80,000 clones, roughly 80% of them seen once, and the ten largest clones take over 4.5%. The CDR3 consists of 15 residues. Per germline, CDR1 LNHDA and CDR2 SQIVND (reference sequence). Trimming removed 6 bases from V and 2 bases from J, with 14 bases in between. Every patient had mismatch repair deficiency by PCR or immunohistochemistry. This chain connects TRBV19 to TRBJ1-5; D uncertain. The sample in question was peripheral blood, obtained 44 weeks after starting pembrolizumab. The source is an adult with mismatch repair-deficient cancer. The CDR3 DNA reads TGTGCCAGTAGCTATTCTGTCTTTGGCAATCAGCCCCAGCATTTT. Protein: CASSYSVFGNQPQHF.